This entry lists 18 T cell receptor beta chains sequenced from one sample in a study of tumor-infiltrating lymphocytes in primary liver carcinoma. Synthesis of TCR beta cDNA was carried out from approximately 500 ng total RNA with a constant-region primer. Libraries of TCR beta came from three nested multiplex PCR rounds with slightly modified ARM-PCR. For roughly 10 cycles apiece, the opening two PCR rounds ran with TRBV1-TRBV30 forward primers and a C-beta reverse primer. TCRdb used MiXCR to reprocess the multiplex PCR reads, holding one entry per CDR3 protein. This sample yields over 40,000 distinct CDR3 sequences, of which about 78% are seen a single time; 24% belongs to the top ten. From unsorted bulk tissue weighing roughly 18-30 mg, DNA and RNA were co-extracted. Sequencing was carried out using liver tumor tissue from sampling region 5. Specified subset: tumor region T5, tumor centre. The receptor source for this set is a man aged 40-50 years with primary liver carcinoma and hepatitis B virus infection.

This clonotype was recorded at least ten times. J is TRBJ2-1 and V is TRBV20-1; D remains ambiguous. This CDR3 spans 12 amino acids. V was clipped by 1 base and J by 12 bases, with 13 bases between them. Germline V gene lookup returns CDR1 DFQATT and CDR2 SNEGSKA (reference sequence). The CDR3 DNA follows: TGCAGTGCTAGAGCCGGGCCTTTCGGGCAGTTCTTC. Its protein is CSARAGPFGQFF.

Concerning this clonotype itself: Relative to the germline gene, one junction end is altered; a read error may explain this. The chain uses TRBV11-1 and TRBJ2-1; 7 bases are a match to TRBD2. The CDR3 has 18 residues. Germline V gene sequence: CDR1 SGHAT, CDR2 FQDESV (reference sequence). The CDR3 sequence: CASNLRSLAEGSYNEQFF. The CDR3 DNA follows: TGTGCCAGCAACTTAAGATCCCTAGCGGAAGGATCTTACAATGAGCAGTTCTTC.

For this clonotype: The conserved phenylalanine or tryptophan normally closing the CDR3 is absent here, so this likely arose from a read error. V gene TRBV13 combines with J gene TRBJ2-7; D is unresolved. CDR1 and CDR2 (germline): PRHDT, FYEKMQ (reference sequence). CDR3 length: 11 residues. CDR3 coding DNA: TGTGCCAGCAGCCGCTCCCACGAGCAGTACTTA. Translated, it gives CASSRSHEQYL.

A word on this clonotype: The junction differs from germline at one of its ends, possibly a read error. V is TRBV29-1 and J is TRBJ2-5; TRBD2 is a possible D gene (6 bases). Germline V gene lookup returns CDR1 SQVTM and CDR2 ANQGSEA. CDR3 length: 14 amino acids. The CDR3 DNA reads TGCAGCTGTCACGTCGGGGCGGGGCAAGAGGCCCAGTACTTC. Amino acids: CSCHVGAGQEAQYF.

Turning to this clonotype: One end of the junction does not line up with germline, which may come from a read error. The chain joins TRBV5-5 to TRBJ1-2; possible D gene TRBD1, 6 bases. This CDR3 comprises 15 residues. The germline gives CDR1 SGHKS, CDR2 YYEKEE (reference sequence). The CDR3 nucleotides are TGTTCCACCAGCTTGGGCAGGACAGCTAACTACGGCTACACCTTC. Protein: CSTSLGRTANYGYTF.

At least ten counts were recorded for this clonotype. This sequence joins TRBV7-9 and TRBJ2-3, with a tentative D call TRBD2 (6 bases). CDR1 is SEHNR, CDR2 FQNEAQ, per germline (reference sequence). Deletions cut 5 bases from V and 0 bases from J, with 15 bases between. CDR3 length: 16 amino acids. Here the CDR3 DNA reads TGTGCCAGCAGCGCAATTTCCGGGACTAGCACAGATACGCAGTATTTT. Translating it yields CASSAISGTSTDTQYF.

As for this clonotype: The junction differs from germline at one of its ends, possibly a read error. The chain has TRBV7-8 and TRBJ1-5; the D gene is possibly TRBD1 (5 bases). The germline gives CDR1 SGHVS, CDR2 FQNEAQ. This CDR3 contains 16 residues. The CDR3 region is CAGSSAGPKIHQPQHF. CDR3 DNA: TGTGCCGGCAGTTCGGCGGGGCCCAAGATCCATCAGCCCCAGCATTTT.

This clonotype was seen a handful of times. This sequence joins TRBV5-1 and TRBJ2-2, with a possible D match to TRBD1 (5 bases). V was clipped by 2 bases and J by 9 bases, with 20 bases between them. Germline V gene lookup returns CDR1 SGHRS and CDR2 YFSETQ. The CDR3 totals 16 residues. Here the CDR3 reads CASSLHHRTNIRELFF. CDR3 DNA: TGCGCCAGCAGCTTACATCACAGGACGAACATCAGGGAGCTGTTTTTT.

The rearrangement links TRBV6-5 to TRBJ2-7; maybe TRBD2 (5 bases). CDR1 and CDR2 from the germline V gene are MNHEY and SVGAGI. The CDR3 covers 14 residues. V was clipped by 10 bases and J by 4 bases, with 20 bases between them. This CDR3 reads CANQSGFLDYEQYF. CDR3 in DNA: TGTGCCAACCAGAGCGGTTTTCTGGATTACGAGCAGTACTTC.

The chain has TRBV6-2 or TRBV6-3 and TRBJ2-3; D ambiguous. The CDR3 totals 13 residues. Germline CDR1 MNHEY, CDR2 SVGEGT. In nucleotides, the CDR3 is TGTGTCGGCAGTTCGGCACTAACGAATACGCAGTATTTT. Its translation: CVGSSALTNTQYF.

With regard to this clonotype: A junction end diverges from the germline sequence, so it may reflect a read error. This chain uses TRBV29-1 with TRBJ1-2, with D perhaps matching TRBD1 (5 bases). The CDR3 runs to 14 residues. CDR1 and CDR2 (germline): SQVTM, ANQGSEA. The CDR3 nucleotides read TGCAGCATTGAAGCGGAAGAAGGGGTGGATGGCAAGACCTTC. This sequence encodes CSIEAEEGVDGKTF.

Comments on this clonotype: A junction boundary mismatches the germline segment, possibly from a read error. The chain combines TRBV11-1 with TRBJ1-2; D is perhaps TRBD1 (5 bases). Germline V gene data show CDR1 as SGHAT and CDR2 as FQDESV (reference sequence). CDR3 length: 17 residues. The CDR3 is CASSRTATVIANYSYIF. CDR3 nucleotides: TGTGCCAGCAGCCGAACCGCGACAGTAATAGCTAACTATAGCTACATCTTC.

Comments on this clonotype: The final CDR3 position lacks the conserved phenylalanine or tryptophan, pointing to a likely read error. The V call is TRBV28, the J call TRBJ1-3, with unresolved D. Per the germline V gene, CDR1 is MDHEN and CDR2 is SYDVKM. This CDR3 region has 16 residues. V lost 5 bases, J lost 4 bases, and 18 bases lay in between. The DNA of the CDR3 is TGTGCCAGCAGTCTCCGAGACATGGGCGCAGGAAACACCATATATTCT. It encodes CASSLRDMGAGNTIYS.

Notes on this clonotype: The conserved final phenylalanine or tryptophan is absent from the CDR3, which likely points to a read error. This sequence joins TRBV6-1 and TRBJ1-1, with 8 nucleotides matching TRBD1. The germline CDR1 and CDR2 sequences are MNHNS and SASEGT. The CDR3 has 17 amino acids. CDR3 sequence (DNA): TGTGCCAGCAGTGAAGGTGAAGGGCAGGGGGCTAACATTGAAGCTTTCTTA. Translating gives CASSEGEGQGANIEAFL.

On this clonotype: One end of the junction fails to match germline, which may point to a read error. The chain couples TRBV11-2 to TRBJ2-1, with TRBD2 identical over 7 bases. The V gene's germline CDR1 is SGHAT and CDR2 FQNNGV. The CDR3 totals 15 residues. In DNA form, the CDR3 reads TGCACCAGCAGCTTTAGCGGGCCACTCGATAATGAGCAGTTCTTC. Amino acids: CTSSFSGPLDNEQFF.

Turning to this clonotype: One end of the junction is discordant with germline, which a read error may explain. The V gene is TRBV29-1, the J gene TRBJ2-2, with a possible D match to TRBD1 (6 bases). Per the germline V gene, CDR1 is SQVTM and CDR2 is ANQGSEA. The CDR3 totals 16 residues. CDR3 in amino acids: CSVEDPLGTNTGELFF. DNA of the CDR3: TGCAGCGTTGAAGACCCCCTGGGGACAAACACCGGGGAGCTGTTTTTC.

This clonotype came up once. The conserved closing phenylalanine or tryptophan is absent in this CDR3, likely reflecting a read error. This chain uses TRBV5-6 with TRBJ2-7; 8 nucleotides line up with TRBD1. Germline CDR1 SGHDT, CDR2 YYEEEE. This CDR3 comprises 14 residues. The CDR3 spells CATSLGTGYCEQYL. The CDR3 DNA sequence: TGTGCCACCAGCTTGGGGACAGGATACTGCGAGCAGTACTTA.

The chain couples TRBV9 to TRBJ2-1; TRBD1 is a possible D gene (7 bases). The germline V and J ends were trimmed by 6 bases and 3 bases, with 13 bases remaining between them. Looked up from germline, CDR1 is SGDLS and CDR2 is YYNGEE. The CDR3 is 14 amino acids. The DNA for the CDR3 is TGTGCCAGCACCCCCAGGGGGGACTACAATGAGCAGTTCTTC. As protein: CASTPRGDYNEQFF.